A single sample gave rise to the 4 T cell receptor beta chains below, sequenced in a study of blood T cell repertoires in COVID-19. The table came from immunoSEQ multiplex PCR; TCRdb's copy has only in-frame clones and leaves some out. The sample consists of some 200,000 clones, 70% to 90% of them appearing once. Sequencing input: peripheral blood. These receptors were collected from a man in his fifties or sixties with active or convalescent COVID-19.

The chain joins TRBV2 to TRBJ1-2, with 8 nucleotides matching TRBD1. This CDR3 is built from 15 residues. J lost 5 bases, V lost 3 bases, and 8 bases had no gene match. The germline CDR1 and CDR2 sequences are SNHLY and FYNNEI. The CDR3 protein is CASSEPTGARYGYTF. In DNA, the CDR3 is TGTGCCAGCAGTGAGCCGACAGGGGCGCGGTATGGCTACACCTTC.

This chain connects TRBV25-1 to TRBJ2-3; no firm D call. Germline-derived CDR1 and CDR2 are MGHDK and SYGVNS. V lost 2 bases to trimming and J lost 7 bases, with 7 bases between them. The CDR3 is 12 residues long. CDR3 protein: CASSEDGYTQYF. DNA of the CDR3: TGTGCCAGCAGTGAAGACGGGTATACGCAGTATTTT.

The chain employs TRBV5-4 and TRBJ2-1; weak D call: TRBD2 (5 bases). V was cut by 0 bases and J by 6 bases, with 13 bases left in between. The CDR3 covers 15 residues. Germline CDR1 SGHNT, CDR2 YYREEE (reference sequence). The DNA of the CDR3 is TGTGCCAGCAGCTTGGTAGCGAATCCTCTCAATGAGCAGTTCTTC. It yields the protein CASSLVANPLNEQFF.

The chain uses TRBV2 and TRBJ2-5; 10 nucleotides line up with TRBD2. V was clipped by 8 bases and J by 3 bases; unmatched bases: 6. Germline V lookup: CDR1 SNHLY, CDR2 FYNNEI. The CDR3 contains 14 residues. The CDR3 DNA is TGTGCCAGCGCGGGACTAGCGTTCGAAGAGACCCAGTACTTC. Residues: CASAGLAFEETQYF.